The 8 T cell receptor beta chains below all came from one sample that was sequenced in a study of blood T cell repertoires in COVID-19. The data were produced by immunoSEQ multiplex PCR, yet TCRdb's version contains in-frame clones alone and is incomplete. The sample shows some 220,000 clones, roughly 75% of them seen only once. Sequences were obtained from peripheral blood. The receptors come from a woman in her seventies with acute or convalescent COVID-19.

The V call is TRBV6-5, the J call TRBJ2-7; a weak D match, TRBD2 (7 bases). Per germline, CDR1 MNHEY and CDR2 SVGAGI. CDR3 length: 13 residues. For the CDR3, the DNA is TGTGCTAGCGGGCGAACCAGGGGCGACGAGCAGTACTTC. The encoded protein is CASGRTRGDEQYF.

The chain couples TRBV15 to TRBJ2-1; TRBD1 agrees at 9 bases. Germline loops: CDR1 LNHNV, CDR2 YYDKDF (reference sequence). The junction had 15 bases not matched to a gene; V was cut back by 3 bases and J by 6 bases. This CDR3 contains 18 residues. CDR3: CATSSLQGAGLIGNEQFF. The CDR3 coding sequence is TGTGCCACCAGCAGTCTACAGGGGGCCGGTCTTATCGGCAATGAGCAGTTCTTC.

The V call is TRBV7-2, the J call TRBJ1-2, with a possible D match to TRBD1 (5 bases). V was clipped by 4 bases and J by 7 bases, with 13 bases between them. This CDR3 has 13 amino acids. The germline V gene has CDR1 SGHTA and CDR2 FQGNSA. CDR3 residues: CASSYSLGAGYTF. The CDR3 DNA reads TGTGCCAGCAGCTACTCCCTTGGGGCTGGCTACACCTTC.

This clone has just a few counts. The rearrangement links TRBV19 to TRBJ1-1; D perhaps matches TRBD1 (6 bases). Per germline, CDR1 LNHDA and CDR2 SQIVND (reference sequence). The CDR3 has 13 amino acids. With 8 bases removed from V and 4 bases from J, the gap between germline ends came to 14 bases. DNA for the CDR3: TGTGCCAGTGCGGAACAGGGCTTCACTGAAGCTTTCTTT. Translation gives CASAEQGFTEAFF.

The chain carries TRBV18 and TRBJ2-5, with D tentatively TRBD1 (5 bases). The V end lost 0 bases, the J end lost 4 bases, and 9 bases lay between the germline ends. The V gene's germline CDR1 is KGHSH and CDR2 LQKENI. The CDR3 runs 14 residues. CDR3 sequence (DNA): TGTGCCAGCTCACCACCCGCCAGGGTAGAGACCCAGTACTTC. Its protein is CASSPPARVETQYF. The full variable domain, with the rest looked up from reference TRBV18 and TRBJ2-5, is NAGVMQNPRHLVRRRGQEARLRCSPMKGHSHVYWYRQLPEEGLKFMVYLQKENIIDESGMPKERFSAEFPKEGPSILRIQQVVRGDSAAYFCASSPPARVETQYFGPGTRLLVL.

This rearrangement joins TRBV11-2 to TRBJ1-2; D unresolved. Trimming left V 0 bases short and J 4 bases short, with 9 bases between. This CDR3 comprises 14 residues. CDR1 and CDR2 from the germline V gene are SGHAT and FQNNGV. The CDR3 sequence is CASSLENSGYGYTF. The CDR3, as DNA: TGTGCCAGCAGCTTAGAGAATTCGGGCTATGGCTACACCTTC.

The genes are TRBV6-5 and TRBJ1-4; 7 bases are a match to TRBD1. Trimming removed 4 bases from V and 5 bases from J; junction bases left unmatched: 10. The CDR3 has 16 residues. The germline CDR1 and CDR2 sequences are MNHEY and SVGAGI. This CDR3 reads CASSLYRGEGNEKLFF. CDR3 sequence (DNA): TGTGCCAGCAGTTTATACAGGGGCGAGGGGAATGAAAAACTGTTTTTT.

CDR3 sequence reads: CASSEYGAAEAFF. CDR3 nucleotides: TGTGCCAGCAGTGAATATGGGGCAGCTGAAGCTTTCTTT. The chain links TRBV25-1 to TRBJ1-1, with TRBD1 as a possible D gene (5 bases). Germline V gene lookup returns CDR1 MGHDK and CDR2 SYGVNS. Trimming took off 0 bases at V and 6 bases at J, with 8 bases between the two ends. The CDR3 has 13 residues.